Listed below are T cell receptor beta chains from one sample, sequenced in a study of cytomegalovirus exposure and HLA in healthy donors. The table came from immunoSEQ multiplex PCR; TCRdb's copy has only in-frame clones and leaves some out. The table lists around 130,000 clones, roughly 72% of them singletons. What was sequenced was PBMCs. The receptors here all came from a man aged 35 to 55 in good health and CMV-seronegative. The CDR3 runs from the conserved cysteine through the conserved F or W. The order of the fields is V gene, J gene, clone size, D gene, CDR3 protein, CDR3 DNA. D genes are given only for firm matches. A row's size may be missing; if present it is once, few, many or a size class.

TRBV6-5	TRBJ1-5	-	-	CASSTGNQPQHF	TGTGCCAGCAGTACAGGGAATCAGCCCCAGCATTTT
TRBV6-5	TRBJ1-6	-	TRBD1	CASSRQGISSPLHF	TGTGCCAGCAGTCGACAGGGGATTAGTTCACCCCTCCACTTT
TRBV9	TRBJ1-4	-	-	CASSPGGQLNEKLFF	TGTGCCAGCAGCCCCGGTGGGCAGCTTAATGAAAAACTGTTTTTT
TRBV19	TRBJ1-6	-	-	CASSREDSINSPLHF	TGTGCCAGTAGTCGGGAGGACAGCATTAATTCACCCCTCCACTTT
TRBV30	TRBJ2-6	-	-	CAWDQGSGANGLTF	TGTGCCTGGGATCAGGGATCAGGGGCCAACGGCCTGACTTTC
TRBV15	TRBJ2-2	-	-	CATSPGVAQVTGELFF	TGTGCCACCTCTCCGGGGGTGGCGCAGGTCACCGGGGAGCTGTTTTTT
TRBV7-2	TRBJ2-3	-	TRBD2	CASSWKTVGLAGTDTQYF	TGTGCCAGCAGCTGGAAAACCGTCGGACTAGCGGGGACAGATACGCAGTATTTT
TRBV25-1	TRBJ2-1	-	-	CASSDSTGPSYNEQFF	TGTGCCAGCAGTGATTCGACAGGTCCTTCCTACAATGAGCAGTTCTTC
TRBV5-1	TRBJ2-5	-	TRBD2	CASSTRTSGGAEETQYF	TGCGCCAGCAGCACCCGGACTAGCGGGGGGGCCGAAGAGACCCAGTACTTC
TRBV4-3	TRBJ1-5	-	TRBD1	CASSQTTGTSQPQHF	TGCGCCAGCAGCCAGACGACAGGGACAAGTCAGCCCCAGCATTTT
TRBV6-5	TRBJ2-7	-	-	CASSSPPGQGEEQYF	TGTGCCAGCAGTTCACCTCCGGGACAAGGCGAAGAGCAGTACTTC
TRBV11-3	TRBJ2-1	-	TRBD2	CASSLEYGEGSGEQFF	TGTGCCAGCAGCTTGGAGTACGGGGAGGGGTCAGGCGAGCAGTTCTTC
TRBV9	TRBJ2-2	-	-	CASSPQGNTGELFF	TGTGCCAGCAGCCCGCAGGGTAACACCGGGGAGCTGTTTTTT
TRBV7-3	TRBJ2-5	few	-	CASGSGRGDGTQYF	TGTGCCAGCGGGTCGGGCAGGGGAGATGGGACCCAGTACTTC
TRBV27	TRBJ2-7	-	-	CASSFGGSYEQYF	TGTGCCAGCAGTTTCGGCGGATCCTACGAGCAGTACTTC
TRBV10-3	TRBJ2-7	-	-	CAISESRSQYEQYF	TGTGCCATCAGTGAGTCGAGATCTCAATACGAGCAGTACTTC
TRBV19	TRBJ2-2	-	-	CASSQIQGWGGELFF	TGTGCCAGTAGTCAAATTCAGGGGTGGGGCGGGGAGCTGTTTTTT
TRBV6-1	TRBJ1-1	few	-	CASSPSRQVNTEAFF	TGTGCCAGCAGTCCCTCGAGGCAAGTGAACACTGAAGCTTTCTTT
TRBV30	TRBJ1-3	-	-	CAWSASGGGNTIYF	TGTGCCTGGAGTGCTTCCGGCGGGGGAAACACCATATATTTT